These 13 T cell receptor beta chains share one sample of origin, sequenced in a study of response to subunit inactivated influenza vaccine listed by TCRdb under 2018. The library relied on RT-PCR. TCRdb lists the instrument as Illumina HiSeq 2500. The raw public data were reprocessed by TCRdb itself: fastp quality trimming at Q25, MiXCR clonotype calling, in-frame beta chains only. CDR3 protein duplicates are merged, each entry listing the most common genes and DNA. The sample table records roughly 460,000 distinct CDR3 sequences; approximately 10% of these occur just once. The ten most abundant clones make up less than 15% of the sample. Sample time point, as interpreted from the label and publication: 45 days after influenza vaccine administration. The material sequenced was PBMCs from blood, taken around seven weeks after vaccination. All receptors derive from a man in his fifties or sixties who received an inactivated influenza vaccine. Donor details come from another sample of the same person, matched by shared clones.

V usage is TRBV4-1 and J usage is TRBJ2-1; D gene uncertain. Between the trimmed V and J ends, which lost 7 bases and 1 base, there was a span of 11 bases. CDR1 is MGHRA, CDR2 YSYEKL, per germline. This CDR3 is 14 amino acids long. CDR3 in DNA: TGCGCCAGCACCCCACGAGTGTCCTACAATGAGCAGTTCTTC. Its translation is CASTPRVSYNEQFF.

The table lists this clonotype with many counts. The J gene is TRBJ2-2, the V gene TRBV12-3 or TRBV12-4; TRBD2 might be the D (5 bases). Trimming stripped 3 bases from V and 8 bases from J, with 16 bases between. The CDR3 length is 15 residues. DNA of the CDR3: TGTGCCAGCAGTTTTTCCCTACTAGTTTCGGGGGAGCTGTTTTTT. This encodes CASSFSLLVSGELFF.

The V call is TRBV2, the J call TRBJ2-3; no clear D. Trimming stripped 3 bases from V and 0 bases from J, with 7 bases between. The CDR3 contains 14 residues. Germline V gene data show CDR1 as SNHLY and CDR2 as FYNNEI. The CDR3 sequence: CASSDYSSTDTQYF. As DNA, the CDR3 is TGTGCCAGCAGTGATTACTCTAGCACAGATACGCAGTATTTT.

V usage is TRBV2 and J usage is TRBJ2-1; D uncertain. The CDR3 has 13 residues. V lost 11 bases to trimming and J lost 0 bases, with 11 bases between them. CDR1 and CDR2 (germline): SNHLY, FYNNEI. CDR3 region: CAGSYSSYNEQFF. DNA for the CDR3: TGTGCCGGTTCTTATAGCTCCTACAATGAGCAGTTCTTC.

V is TRBV7-9 and J is TRBJ2-1, with 7 bases fitting TRBD1. Germline CDR1 reads SEHNR; CDR2 reads FQNEAQ (reference sequence). V shed 5 bases and J 8 bases; nucleotides not matched to a gene: 6. The CDR3 sequence is 13 residues long. CDR3 region: CASSPQQGHEQFF. CDR3 nucleotides: TGTGCCAGCAGCCCACAACAGGGGCATGAGCAGTTCTTC.

This clonotype was observed a handful of times. J is TRBJ2-5 and V is TRBV6-1; the match to TRBD2 covers 11 bases. Germline lookup yields CDR1 MNHNS and CDR2 SASEGT. The ends lost 11 bases at V and 1 base at J; junction bases unmatched: 12. CDR3 size: 16 residues. DNA of the CDR3: TGTGCCTCGTCCGGACTAGCGGGCTCACTCCAAGAGACCCAGTACTTC. Protein product: CASSGLAGSLQETQYF.

The chain has TRBV24-1 and TRBJ2-3; 7 bases are a match to TRBD2. The V gene end was trimmed by 3 bases and the J gene end by 2 bases; junction bases not matched to a gene: 13. This CDR3 is 18 amino acids long. CDR1 KGHDR and CDR2 SFDVKD come from the germline V gene. The CDR3 DNA reads TGTGCCACCAGTGATCCCTTAAAGCGGGGCCGAAACACAGATACGCAGTATTTT. Translation gives CATSDPLKRGRNTDTQYF.

This clonotype has a handful of counts. This sequence joins TRBV28 and TRBJ1-5; D call uncertain. The V end was cut by 3 bases, the J end by 0 bases, with 15 bases between. The CDR3 runs 17 residues. Germline V lookup: CDR1 MDHEN, CDR2 SYDVKM. In DNA, the CDR3 is TGTGCCAGCAGTTTCCCCGTGGACGGCGATAGCAATCAGCCCCAGCATTTT. It yields the protein CASSFPVDGDSNQPQHF. Full variable domain (remainder filled in from reference TRBV28 and TRBJ1-5): DVKVTQSSRYLVKRTGEKVFLECVQDMDHENMFWYRQDPGLGLRLIYFSYDVKMKEKGDIPEGYSVSREKKERFSLILESASTNQTSMYLCASSFPVDGDSNQPQHFGDGTRLSIL.

This clonotype occurred many times. The chain is built from TRBV20-1 and TRBJ2-7, with a tentative D call TRBD1 (6 bases). CDR1 DFQATT and CDR2 SNEGSKA come from the germline V gene (reference sequence). Trimming cost V 0 bases and J 1 base, with 13 bases left between them. The CDR3 contains 15 residues. The CDR3 protein is CSARDLTGVSYEQYF. CDR3 DNA sequence: TGCAGTGCTAGAGATCTGACAGGAGTATCCTACGAGCAGTACTTC.

This clonotype was seen only a few times. The V gene is TRBV4-2, the J gene TRBJ2-7; perhaps D is TRBD1 or TRBD2 (5 bases each). The V gene lost 1 base and the J gene lost 2 bases, with 9 bases spanning the gap. CDR3 size: 14 residues. Germline CDR1 and CDR2: LGHNA and YNFKEQ. CDR3 region: CASSQGDGPYEQYF. In DNA form, the CDR3 reads TGTGCCAGCAGCCAAGGGGACGGTCCCTACGAGCAGTACTTC.

This clonotype was found many times. The chain recombines TRBV10-3 with TRBJ2-7; perhaps TRBD1 as D (6 bases). The germline V gene encodes CDR1 ENHRY and CDR2 SYGVKD. Trimming stripped 6 bases from V and 2 bases from J, with 14 bases between. The CDR3 length is 14 residues. CDR3 in DNA: TGTGCCATCAGCGCCGGGACAAAACCCTACGAGCAGTACTTC. Translated, it gives CAISAGTKPYEQYF.

The sample holds a few counts of this clonotype. This chain links TRBV24-1 with TRBJ2-6, with D perhaps matching TRBD1 or TRBD2 (6 bases each). CDR3 size: 17 residues. Germline V lookup: CDR1 KGHDR, CDR2 SFDVKD. Trimming shortened V by 6 bases and J by 0 bases, and 14 bases separated the two germline ends. The CDR3 sequence: CATSPAEGGSGANVLTF. DNA for the CDR3: TGTGCCACCAGTCCCGCCGAGGGGGGCTCTGGGGCCAACGTCCTGACTTTC.

The table lists this clonotype with many counts. V usage is TRBV11-2 and J usage is TRBJ1-2; possibly TRBD1 for D (5 bases). The germline CDR1 and CDR2 sequences are SGHAT and FQNNGV. Trimming left V 4 bases short and J 0 bases short, with 6 bases between. This CDR3 has 13 residues. CDR3 region: CASSSTANYGYTF. Here the CDR3 DNA reads TGTGCCAGCAGCTCGACAGCTAACTATGGCTACACCTTC.